Following are 15 T cell receptor beta chains from one sample sequenced in a study of cytomegalovirus exposure and HLA in healthy donors. Primers for the PCR totalled 60 Vbeta and 13 Jbeta. Measured with immunoSEQ multiplex PCR; TCRdb has only the in-frame clones, and not every one. The table includes tens of thousands of clones, around four fifths detected once. The sequencing input was PBMCs. The receptors derive from a male donor in good health and CMV-seropositive.

This clone came up once. The chain is built from TRBV2 and TRBJ1-2, with unresolved D. The CDR3 contains 12 residues. Trimming left V 6 bases short and J 2 bases short, with 7 bases between. Per the germline V gene, CDR1 is SNHLY and CDR2 is FYNNEI. CDR3 sequence reads: CASRWQNYGYTF. CDR3 sequence (DNA): TGTGCCAGCAGGTGGCAGAACTATGGCTACACCTTC.

Remarks on this clone: Within the sample, other DNA sequences also encode this same CDR3. The chain carries TRBV27 and TRBJ1-1; D is uncertain. CDR1 is MNHEY, CDR2 SMNVEV, per germline (reference sequence). The CDR3 length is 14 residues. Trimming pared 5 bases from V and 1 base from J, leaving 11 bases between. CDR3 nucleotides: TGTGCCAGCAGTCCAGGACGGGGGAACACTGAAGCTTTCTTT. Amino acid sequence: CASSPGRGNTEAFF.

J is TRBJ2-5 and V is TRBV5-1; 8 bases match TRBD2. The germline V gene encodes CDR1 SGHRS and CDR2 YFSETQ. Losses at the gene ends were 4 bases for V and 5 bases for J; bases not matched to a gene: 19. This CDR3 has 18 amino acids. The DNA for the CDR3 is TGCGCCAGCAGCCCAGGCAGGGTGACTAGCGTAAGGGGGGAGACCCAGTACTTC. Translation: CASSPGRVTSVRGETQYF.

The rearrangement joins TRBV2 to TRBJ2-1; D remains unclear. This CDR3 contains 12 residues. CDR1 and CDR2 from the germline V gene are SNHLY and FYNNEI. Trimming took off 3 bases at V and 8 bases at J, with 8 bases between the two ends. CDR3: CASSDSIYEQFF. CDR3 in DNA: TGTGCCAGCAGTGATAGTATCTATGAGCAGTTCTTC.

The chain employs TRBV7-9 and TRBJ2-3; D not resolved. The CDR3 consists of 13 residues. Germline CDR1 reads SEHNR; CDR2 reads FQNEAQ (reference sequence). V was clipped by 2 bases and J by 5 bases, with 8 bases between them. The CDR3 sequence is CASSLSLKDTQYF. CDR3 DNA sequence: TGTGCCAGCAGCTTAAGTCTAAAAGATACGCAGTATTTT.

In its sample, this clone was seen a few times. The V call is TRBV4-1, the J call TRBJ1-2, with D perhaps matching TRBD1 (6 bases). The CDR3 is 13 amino acids. The V end lost 5 bases, the J end lost 4 bases, and 11 bases lay between the germline ends. The germline V gene has CDR1 MGHRA and CDR2 YSYEKL. CDR3 DNA: TGCGCCAGCAGCACGGACAGTCGCTATGGCTACACCTTC. Translating gives CASSTDSRYGYTF.

The gene calls are TRBV7-9 and TRBJ2-1, with 7 bases lining up with TRBD2. The CDR3 has 16 amino acids. The germline V gene has CDR1 SEHNR and CDR2 FQNEAQ (reference sequence). Trimming removed 3 bases from V and 3 bases from J; junction bases left unmatched: 8. The CDR3 reads CASSFDAGEVYNEQFF. The CDR3 DNA reads TGTGCCAGCAGCTTTGACGCGGGAGAAGTCTACAATGAGCAGTTCTTC.

The chain links TRBV2 to TRBJ1-5; D may be TRBD1 (5 bases). Trimming stripped 6 bases from V and 5 bases from J, with 11 bases between. Germline V gene data show CDR1 as SNHLY and CDR2 as FYNNEI. This CDR3 has 13 residues. The CDR3 protein is CASRETGDQPQHF. The CDR3 nucleotides read TGTGCCAGCAGGGAGACGGGGGATCAGCCCCAGCATTTT.

The chain is built from TRBV5-1 and TRBJ2-5; TRBD1 matches 9 bases. The CDR3 covers 15 residues. The V gene's germline CDR1 is SGHRS and CDR2 YFSETQ. J lost 5 bases, V lost 4 bases, and 9 bases had no gene match. The CDR3 DNA sequence: TGCGCCAGCAGCGTGGACAGGGGAAGTGGGGAGACCCAGTACTTC. Translation gives CASSVDRGSGETQYF.

This rearrangement joins TRBV16 to TRBJ1-5; D gene unclear. Germline V CDR1 and CDR2: KGHSY, FQNENV. This CDR3 spans 13 amino acids. V dropped 10 bases and J dropped 9 bases, with 19 bases sitting between them. The chain's CDR3 is CATHPREGGPQHF. Here the CDR3 DNA reads TGTGCCACCCACCCACGAGAGGGTGGGCCCCAGCATTTT.

The chain joins TRBV7-9 to TRBJ1-2; 10 positions agree with TRBD1. The CDR3 length is 16 residues. J gave up 0 bases and V 5 bases, and 6 bases lay outside the gene matches. Germline V lookup: CDR1 SEHNR, CDR2 FQNEAQ (reference sequence). CDR3: CASSPAGTGANYGYTF. CDR3 DNA: TGTGCCAGCAGCCCAGCCGGGACAGGGGCTAACTATGGCTACACCTTC.

This sequence joins TRBV28 and TRBJ2-3; 9 bases match TRBD2. The CDR3 length is 17 residues. Germline loops: CDR1 MDHEN, CDR2 SYDVKM. The junction had 7 bases not matched to a gene; V was cut back by 3 bases and J by 0 bases. CDR3 protein: CASSLRGGITSTDTQYF. CDR3 sequence (DNA): TGTGCCAGCAGTTTGCGGGGGGGAATTACTAGCACAGATACGCAGTATTTT. Combining the CDR3 with reference TRBV28 and TRBJ2-3 gives the whole variable domain DVKVTQSSRYLVKRTGEKVFLECVQDMDHENMFWYRQDPGLGLRLIYFSYDVKMKEKGDIPEGYSVSREKKERFSLILESASTNQTSMYLCASSLRGGITSTDTQYFGPGTRLTVL.

This chain links TRBV28 with TRBJ1-2, with TRBD1 matching over 7 bases. Germline trimming cut 6 bases from V and 0 bases from J; bases unmatched to any gene: 4. The CDR3 is 14 amino acids. CDR1 and CDR2 (germline): MDHEN, SYDVKM. The CDR3 here is CASSLGQSNYGYTF. DNA of the CDR3: TGTGCCAGCAGCTTGGGACAGTCTAACTATGGCTACACCTTC.

This clone was picked up a small number of times. The chain employs TRBV29-1 and TRBJ1-1, with D unclear. CDR3 length: 11 amino acids. Trimming cost V 7 bases and J 0 bases, with 6 bases left between them. Per the germline V gene, CDR1 is SQVTM and CDR2 is ANQGSEA. CDR3 loop: CSGELNTEAFF. In DNA, the CDR3 is TGCAGCGGGGAGTTGAACACTGAAGCTTTCTTT.

The chain has TRBV19 and TRBJ2-7, with a weak D call TRBD2 (6 bases). V lost 5 bases and J 6 bases, leaving 17 bases between the germline ends. Germline V CDR1 and CDR2: LNHDA, SQIVND (reference sequence). The CDR3 totals 14 residues. The CDR3 region is CASSPGLALGEQYF. CDR3 sequence (DNA): TGTGCCAGTAGTCCGGGACTCGCCTTGGGCGAGCAGTACTTC.